This TCR beta chain was observed in a study of tumor-infiltrating lymphocytes in oesophageal squamous cell carcinoma (dated by TCRdb to 2016 to 2018). From its first to its last residue, the CDR3 has 16 amino acids. Per the germline V gene, SGHRS is the CDR1 and YFSETQ is the CDR2. The library was obtained by PCR. Sequencer: Illumina HiSeq 2000. The raw public reads went through TCRdb reprocessing: fastp at Q25, MiXCR clone calling, in-frame beta chains kept. Each entry merges the rows of one CDR3 protein and shows their most common DNA and genes. Recorded for this sample are roughly 21,000 distinct CDR3 sequences; around two fifths of them occurred a single time. Around two fifths of the sample is taken by the ten largest. About this clonotype itself: It has no known antigen specificity. It is likely a read error, because the conserved phenylalanine at the end of the CDR3 is missing. The DNA is omitted, as the CDR3 cannot be located on it reliably, and the CDR3 follows TCRdb's listing.

The sample consisted of esophageal tumor tissue. This TCR was sampled from a male donor with esophageal squamous cell carcinoma. The chain links TRBV5-1 with TRBJ2-5; TRBD1, the table's D call, lacks a check against the DNA. Here the CDR3 is given as CASSFDRGGYGYTFGS.